This section outlines one T cell receptor (beta chain) sequence together with its context. There are 14 residues in the CDR3. Trimming removed 2 bases from V and 1 base from J, with 8 bases in between. Germline CDR1 reads MDHEN; CDR2 reads SYDVKM. This entry belongs to a study of shared clonotypes between healthy human individuals. The assay was immunoSEQ multiplex PCR, and TCRdb's table has in-frame clones only and misses some. Of around 1.4 million clones listed, approximately 98.5% are singletons. The source of this sequence is a young man in good health. The chain couples TRBV28 to TRBJ1-1; D is undetermined. Sequenced sample: naive CD4+ T cells sorted from blood. Documented subset: CD45RA+ positively selected. For the CDR3, the DNA is TGTGCCAGCAGTTTAAGTTCAGGGAACACTGAAGCTTTCTTT. Protein product: CASSLSSGNTEAFF.